This T cell receptor beta chain was sequenced for a study of blood T cell repertoires in COVID-19 (TCRdb year 2020). About the full investigation: Samples covering the acute and convalescent phases of COVID-19 were provided by collaborators in the United States, Italy and Spain. The material from the prospective study consisted of cDNA or gDNA derived from T cells, B-cell-depleted T cells, or PBMCs. Subjects who had been exposed to COVID-19, were actively infected with it, or had recovered from it provided the deeply sampled blood TCRbeta repertoires that made up the dataset. The repertoires were released in a freely available public database meant as a resource for research on the immune response to SARS-CoV-2. Samples were obtained from the ongoing ImmuneRACE study (first 160 participants) and from 1,200 or so subjects provided by 6 global collaborators. Nearly every sample came with metadata listing a de-identified subject ID, COVID-19 status, age in years and sex. HLA class I and class II types, where available, came from metadata supplied by the sample provider rather than from assay-based typing. Here is what the overall study found, with its caveats: Clinical and demographic metadata were provided uncurated, with the amount varying by source and participant.

Taken from the germline V gene, the CDR1 and CDR2 loops are SGHVS and FQNEAQ. From its cysteine to its phenylalanine, the CDR3 spans 14 amino acids. Only CDR3 DNA is held: 42 bases, read in frame from base 1. V loses 3 bases, J loses 3 bases, and the germline ends lie 12 bases apart. The collaborating institutions used their own protocols to collect whole blood in K2EDTA tubes. For TCRbeta analysis, collaborators shipped samples in one of three forms: frozen whole blood, isolated PBMCs, or DNA extracted from either of those sample types. TCRbeta CDR3 regions were amplified from genomic DNA using the immunoSEQ Assay, a bias-controlled multiplex PCR. Per the source publication's procedure: Within the assay, amplification of reference gene primers was used to estimate how many nucleated cells each sample contained. To quantify the absolute abundance of each unique TCRbeta CDR3 rearrangement, sequence reads were collapsed and filtered. For each sample, productive Simpson clonality was calculated as the square root of Simpson's diversity index across productive rearrangements. The clones in this table, taken by TCRdb from immuneACCESS, are in-frame only. Not every clone is retained; where verified, under half of the shortfall comes from an unresolved V gene, and the cause of the rest is unknown. V and J calls and clone size are copied from that table; D and trimming were computed from the DNA. The sample profile shows fewer than 80,000 clones; about 87% of them were found once. The ten largest clones represent 9.1% of the sample.

Regarding this clone: Its binding antigen is unknown. Base qualities are not recorded, but no much larger clone differs from it by a single base.

This TCR derives from a human donor in a cohort sampled during active COVID-19. Sequencing used peripheral blood. The chain employs TRBV7-8 and TRBJ2-7; perhaps TRBD2 is the D gene, with 6 bases matching. The CDR3 has the sequence CASSFSSGGYEQYF. Here is the DNA: TGTGCCAGCAGCTTTAGCTCCGGGGGCTACGAGCAGTACTTC. When the CDR3 is completed using the reference TRBV7-8 and TRBJ2-7 genes on either side, the full variable domain is GAGVSQSPRYKVAKRGQDVALRCDPISGHVSLFWYQQALGQGPEFLTYFQNEAQLDKSGLPSDRFFAERPEGSVSTLKIQRTQQEDSAVYLCASSFSSGGYEQYFGPGTRLTVT.